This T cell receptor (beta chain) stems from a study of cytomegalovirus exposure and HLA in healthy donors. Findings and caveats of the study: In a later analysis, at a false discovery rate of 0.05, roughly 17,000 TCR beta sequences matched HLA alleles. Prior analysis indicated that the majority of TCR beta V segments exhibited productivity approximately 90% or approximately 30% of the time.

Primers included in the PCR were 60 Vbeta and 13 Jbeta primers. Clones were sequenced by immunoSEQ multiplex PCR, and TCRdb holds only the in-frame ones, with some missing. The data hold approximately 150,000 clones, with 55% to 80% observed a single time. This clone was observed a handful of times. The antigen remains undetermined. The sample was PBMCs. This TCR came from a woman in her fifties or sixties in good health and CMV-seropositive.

The CDR3 loop reads CASSLSPTSGRYNEQFF. CDR3 coding DNA: TGTGCCAGCAGTTTATCACCTACTAGCGGCCGGTACAATGAGCAGTTCTTC. The chain is built from TRBV27 and TRBJ2-1; 8 bases line up with TRBD2. This CDR3 is built from 17 residues. Germline lookup yields CDR1 MNHEY and CDR2 SMNVEV (reference sequence). J gave up 4 bases and V 0 bases, and 8 bases lay outside the gene matches.